One and the same sample provided the 9 T cell receptor beta chains below, sequenced in a study of shared clonotypes between healthy human individuals. This table comes from immunoSEQ multiplex PCR, and its TCRdb copy is limited to in-frame clones, with some not included. The sample carries 110,000 or so clones, about 62% recorded once. Sequencing was carried out using memory CD8+ T cells sorted from blood. Subset meaning: CD45RO+ cells pooled with CCR7-negative TemRA cells. The receptors stem from a woman in her thirties in good health.

The chain combines TRBV11-2 with TRBJ2-1; D unresolved. The CDR3 totals 15 residues. Germline V gene data show CDR1 as SGHAT and CDR2 as FQNNGV. V lost 1 base and J 1 base, leaving 8 bases between the germline ends. CDR3 in DNA: TGTGCCAGCAGCTTAGGCGGAAATTCCTACAATGAGCAGTTCTTC. Amino acids: CASSLGGNSYNEQFF. Together with reference TRBV11-2 and TRBJ2-1, the CDR3 gives the full variable domain: EAGVAQSPRYKIIEKRQSVAFWCNPISGHATLYWYQQILGQGPKLLIQFQNNGVVDDSQLPKDRFSAERLKGVDSTLKIQPAKLEDSAVYLCASSLGGNSYNEQFFGPGTRLTVL.

This clone appeared once. This sequence joins TRBV5-1 and TRBJ2-1; no firm D call. Germline V gives CDR1 SGHRS, CDR2 YFSETQ. This CDR3 spans 17 amino acids. V was shortened by 5 bases and J by 2 bases, with 20 bases between the two germline ends. CDR3 sequence: CASRHDGSPETYNEQFF. The CDR3 DNA follows: TGCGCCAGCAGACATGATGGCTCTCCCGAAACCTACAATGAGCAGTTCTTC.

This clone was observed a few times. V usage is TRBV4-1 and J usage is TRBJ2-2; 7 bases fit TRBD1. V shed 1 base and J 2 bases; nucleotides not matched to a gene: 7. The germline gives CDR1 MGHRA, CDR2 YSYEKL. The CDR3 is 17 residues long. CDR3: CASSQVYGTENTGELFF. The CDR3 DNA is TGCGCCAGCAGCCAAGTTTATGGGACAGAAAACACCGGGGAGCTGTTTTTT.

As DNA, the CDR3 is TGTGCCAGCAGTGTAGGGGCTAGTTTGACAGATACGCAGTATTTT. This sequence encodes CASSVGASLTDTQYF. The rearrangement links TRBV27 to TRBJ2-3; D might be TRBD1 (5 bases). The V gene's germline CDR1 is MNHEY and CDR2 SMNVEV (reference sequence). V shed 5 bases and J shed 3 bases, with 15 bases lying between them. This CDR3 comprises 15 residues.

This clone was counted a few times. The V and J genes are TRBV4-2 and TRBJ2-1; 7 bases are a match to TRBD2. The V and J ends lost 4 bases and 0 bases, in that order; junction bases with no gene match: 6. The CDR3 sequence is 16 residues long. Germline CDR1 is LGHNA and CDR2 is YNFKEQ. CDR3 nucleotides: TGTGCCAGCAGCCCTAGCGGTAGGAGCTCCTACAATGAGCAGTTCTTC. Amino acids: CASSPSGRSSYNEQFF.

In its sample, this clone is medium-sized. The chain is built from TRBV14 and TRBJ2-2, with D unresolved. V was pared by 3 bases and J by 0 bases, with 8 bases between. Germline V lookup: CDR1 SGHDN, CDR2 FVKESK. The CDR3 runs 15 residues. The CDR3, as DNA: TGTGCCAGCAGCCAGGCCAGGTCGAACACCGGGGAGCTGTTTTTT. It encodes CASSQARSNTGELFF.

The rearrangement uses TRBV7-2 and TRBJ2-1, with no clear D. This CDR3 region has 13 residues. The germline CDR1 and CDR2 sequences are SGHTA and FQGNSA. V was clipped by 3 bases and J by 7 bases, with 10 bases between them. Here the CDR3 reads CASSFYIANEQFF. CDR3 DNA sequence: TGTGCCAGCAGCTTCTATATTGCGAATGAGCAGTTCTTC.

This clone was seen at least ten times. This rearrangement joins TRBV9 to TRBJ2-7; TRBD1 aligns across 8 bases. With V trimmed by 7 bases and J by 9 bases, 12 bases remained unmatched. This CDR3 region has 13 residues. Germline CDR1 reads SGDLS; CDR2 reads YYNGEE. Here the CDR3 reads CASGQGAVGAQYF. CDR3 nucleotides: TGTGCCAGCGGGCAGGGGGCGGTCGGGGCGCAGTACTTC. The full variable domain, completed using reference TRBV9 and TRBJ2-7, is DSGVTQTPKHLITATGQRVTLRCSPRSGDLSVYWYQQSLDQGLQFLIQYYNGEERAKGNILERFSAQQFPDLHSELNLSSLELGDSALYFCASGQGAVGAQYFGPGTRLTVT.

The V and J genes are TRBV6-4 and TRBJ1-1; possible D gene TRBD1, 5 bases. The CDR3 has 14 amino acids. V was shortened by 4 bases and J by 1 base, with 10 bases between the two germline ends. The germline V gene has CDR1 MRHNA and CDR2 SNTAGT. CDR3 DNA: TGTGCCAGCAGTGCAGAGGGGACGAACACTGAAGCTTTCTTT. The encoded protein is CASSAEGTNTEAFF.